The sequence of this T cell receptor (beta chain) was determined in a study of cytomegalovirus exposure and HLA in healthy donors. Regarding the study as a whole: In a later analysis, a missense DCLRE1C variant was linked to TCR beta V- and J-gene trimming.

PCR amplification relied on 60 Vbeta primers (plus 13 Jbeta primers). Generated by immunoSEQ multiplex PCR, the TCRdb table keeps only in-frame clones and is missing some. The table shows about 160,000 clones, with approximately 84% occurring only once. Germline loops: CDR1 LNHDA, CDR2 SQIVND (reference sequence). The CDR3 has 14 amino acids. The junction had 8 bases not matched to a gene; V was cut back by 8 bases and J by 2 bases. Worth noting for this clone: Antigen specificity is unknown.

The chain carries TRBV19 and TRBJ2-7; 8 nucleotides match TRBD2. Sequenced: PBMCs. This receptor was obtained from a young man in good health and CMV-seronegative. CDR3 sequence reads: CASAISGKAYEQYF. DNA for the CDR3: TGTGCCAGTGCAATTAGCGGGAAAGCCTACGAGCAGTACTTC.